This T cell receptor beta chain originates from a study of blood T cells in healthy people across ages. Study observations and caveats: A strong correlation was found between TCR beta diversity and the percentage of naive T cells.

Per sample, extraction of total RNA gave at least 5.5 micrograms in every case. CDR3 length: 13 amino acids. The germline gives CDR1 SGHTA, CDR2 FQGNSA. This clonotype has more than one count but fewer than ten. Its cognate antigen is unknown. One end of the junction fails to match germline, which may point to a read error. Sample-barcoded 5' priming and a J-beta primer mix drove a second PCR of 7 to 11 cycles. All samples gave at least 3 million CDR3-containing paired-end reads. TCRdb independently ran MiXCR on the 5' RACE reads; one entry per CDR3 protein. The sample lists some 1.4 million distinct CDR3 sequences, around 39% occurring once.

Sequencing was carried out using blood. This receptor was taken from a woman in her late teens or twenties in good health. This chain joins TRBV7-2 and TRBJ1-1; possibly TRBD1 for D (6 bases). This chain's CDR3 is CASTLEKGQGAFF. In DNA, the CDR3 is TGTGCCAGCACCTTAGAGAAGGGGCAGGGGGCTTTCTTT.